This T cell receptor (beta chain) was sequenced during a study of CD8+CD57+ T cells in acquired aplastic anemia. Study-level information: DNA per sorted CD4+ or CD8+ sample ranged roughly 0.19 to 30 ug, averaging approximately 3.1 ug. Points from the study as a whole: There were fewer than 35 CD8+ CDR3 sequences that occurred in both patients and controls. Researchers reported that CD8+ Simpson's diversity was not significantly different in patients versus controls.

The CDR3 spans 15 residues. The V gene's germline CDR1 is SGHDT and CDR2 YYEEEE. Trimming took 3 bases from V and 0 from J, leaving 12 bases between them. Genomic DNA templated the TCR beta VDJ and CDR3 profiling. Each CDR3 protein gets one entry after TCRdb re-called the reads with MiXCR. The repertoire holds 200,000 to 250,000 distinct CDR3 sequences, with over 55% as singletons. Details on this clonotype: Its antigen is unidentified.

The clonotype originates from a human donor in good health. The chain has TRBV5-6 and TRBJ1-1; a possible D gene is TRBD1 (6 bases). Sequenced input: sorted CD4+, CD8+, or CD8+CD57+ T cells (not recorded which) from PBMCs. The CDR3 nucleotides are TGTGCCAGCAGCTATGGGACACCTTTGAACACTGAAGCTTTCTTT. Encoded protein: CASSYGTPLNTEAFF.